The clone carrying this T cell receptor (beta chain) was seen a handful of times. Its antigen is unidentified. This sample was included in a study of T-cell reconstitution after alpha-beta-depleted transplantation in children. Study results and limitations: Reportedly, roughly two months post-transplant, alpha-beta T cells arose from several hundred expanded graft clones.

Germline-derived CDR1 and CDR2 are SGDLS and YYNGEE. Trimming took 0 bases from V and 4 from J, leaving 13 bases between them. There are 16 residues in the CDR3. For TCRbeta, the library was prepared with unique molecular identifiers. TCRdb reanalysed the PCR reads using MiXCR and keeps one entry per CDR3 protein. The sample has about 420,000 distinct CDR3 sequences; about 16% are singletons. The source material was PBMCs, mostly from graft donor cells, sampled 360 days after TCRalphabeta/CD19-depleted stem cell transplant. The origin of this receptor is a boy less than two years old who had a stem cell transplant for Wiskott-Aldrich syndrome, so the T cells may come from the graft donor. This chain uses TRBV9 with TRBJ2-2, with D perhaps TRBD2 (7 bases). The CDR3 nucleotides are TGTGCCAGCAGCGTAGCGGCGGGGGCTACCACCGGGGAGCTGTTTTTT. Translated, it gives CASSVAAGATTGELFF.